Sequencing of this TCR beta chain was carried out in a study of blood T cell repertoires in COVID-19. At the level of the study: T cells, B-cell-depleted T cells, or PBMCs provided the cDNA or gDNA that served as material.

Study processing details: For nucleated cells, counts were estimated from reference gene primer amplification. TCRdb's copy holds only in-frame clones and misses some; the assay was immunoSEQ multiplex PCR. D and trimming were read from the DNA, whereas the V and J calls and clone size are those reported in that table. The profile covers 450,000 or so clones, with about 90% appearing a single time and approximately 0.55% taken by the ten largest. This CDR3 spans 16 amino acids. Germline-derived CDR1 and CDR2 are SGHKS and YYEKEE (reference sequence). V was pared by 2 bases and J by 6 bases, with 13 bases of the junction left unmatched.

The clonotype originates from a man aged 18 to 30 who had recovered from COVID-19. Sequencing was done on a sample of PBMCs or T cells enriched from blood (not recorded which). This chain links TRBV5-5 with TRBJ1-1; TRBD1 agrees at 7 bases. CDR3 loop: CASSLRLTGYSSEAFF. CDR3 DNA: TGTGCCAGCAGCTTACGTCTGACAGGGTATTCATCTGAAGCTTTCTTT.